This T cell receptor beta chain appears in the sequencing data of a study of OX40 agonist ivuxolimab in advanced cancers. Study at large: Eligibility admitted prior anti-PD-1, anti-PD-L1 or anti-CTLA-4 therapy; 35% to 40% had some.

Here immunoSEQ multiplex PCR was the method, and the copy in TCRdb shows in-frame clones only, minus some. The sample gives 79,000 or so clones, roughly 85% of which show up once; under 0.75% is in the top ten. A word on this clone: The target antigen is unknown.

The V segment lost 0 bases and the J segment 8 bases; nucleotides outside the gene matches: 8. The CDR3 covers 16 residues. Germline V gives CDR1 MNHEY, CDR2 SVGAGI. General observations from the study: CD8+ T cells showed, on average, more clonal expansion than CD4+ cells.

Blood specimens came from baseline, cycle 4 day 1, and cycle 7 day 1. The V gene is TRBV6-5, the J gene TRBJ2-3; TRBD2 aligns across 10 bases. The clonotype was recovered from an adult with an advanced solid tumor such as melanoma, head and neck, liver or kidney cancer. The specimen was CD4+ or CD8+ T cells sorted from blood, collected in a trial of the OX40 agonist ivuxolimab. CDR3 residues: CASSYSMNLAGVTQYF. The CDR3 DNA follows: TGTGCCAGCAGTTACTCGATGAACCTAGCGGGGGTTACGCAGTATTTT.